This TCR beta chain was recovered during a study of human T cells and chemical hapten exposure. Time point: pre-sensitization, week 0. The treatment is: therapeutic diphenylcyclopropenone sensitization with weekly scalp DPC. Remarks on this clonotype: What it recognizes is unknown.

Regarding the study as a whole: Expanded TCRs grouped into significantly more large CDR3 similarity clusters than controls produced.

Germline V gives CDR1 SGDLS, CDR2 YYNGEE. V shed 5 bases and J 5 bases; nucleotides not matched to a gene: 4. There are 13 residues in the CDR3. TCRdb passed the RACE reads through MiXCR, listing each CDR3 protein once. The repertoire holds under 200,000 distinct CDR3 sequences, with around 30% as singletons. The starting material was whole blood, obtained in connection with sensitization to the hapten diphenylcyclopropenone (DPC). The gene calls are TRBV9 and TRBJ1-5; 7 bases are shared with TRBD1. The clonotype was recovered from a woman aged 30 to 39 with alopecia areata. Some clones in this sample may be carry-over from other donors' samples. The CDR3: CASSDRVYQPQHF. The CDR3 nucleotides are TGTGCCAGCAGTGACAGGGTGTATCAGCCCCAGCATTTT.